This T cell receptor beta chain was sequenced for a study of tumor and adjacent non-tumor tissue in lung cancer. Study information: The patients, 10 to 11 men and roughly 5 women, were about 30 to 85 with stage I to III disease. Study-wide points: Compared with tumor, normal lung showed significantly lower TCR diversity. Normal lung showed higher cumulative top 100 clone frequency than tumor. Patients with more diverse tumor TCRs had worse survival.

The template was RNA from unsorted bulk tissue. Distant lung tissue was collected more than 3 cm away from the tumor edge. With regard to this clonotype: What it binds is not known. The junction departs from the called germline gene at one end, perhaps through a read error.

The CDR3 sequence is 14 residues long. CDR1 and CDR2 (germline): SGHAT, FQNNGV. A modified ARM-PCR protocol with three rounds of nested PCR amplified TCRbeta. One entry per CDR3 protein results from TCRdb running MiXCR on the multiplex PCR reads. This table holds 60,000 to 85,000 distinct CDR3 sequences, 76% found once. The chain combines TRBV11-2 with TRBJ2-4, with D unclear. This clonotype was obtained from a man between 65 and 79 years old with non-small cell lung cancer. The sequenced material came from distant non-tumor lung tissue. This chain's CDR3 is CACRPPVQVGIQYF. CDR3 sequence (DNA): TGTGCCTGCAGACCCCCGGTTCAAGTTGGCATTCAGTACTTC.